This T cell receptor beta chain was sequenced during a study of blood T cell repertoires in COVID-19. As for the study in general: Material from acute and convalescent COVID-19 was sourced from the United States, Italy and Spain.

This clone has only one observation. Per the original methods: Amplification from reference gene primers served as the basis for estimated nucleated cell counts. The table came from immunoSEQ multiplex PCR; TCRdb's copy has only in-frame clones and leaves some out. Clonal size and the V and J genes are those of that table, whereas D and trimming came from the DNA. The table records approximately 61,000 clones, approximately 86% of them present only once. V was pared by 5 bases and J by 7 bases, with 13 bases of the junction left unmatched. CDR1 SGHAT and CDR2 FQNNGV come from the germline V gene. The CDR3 runs 16 residues.

Sequencing input: peripheral blood. This rearrangement joins TRBV11-2 to TRBJ2-3, with 9 positions matching TRBD2. The clonotype was recovered from a human donor in a cohort sampled during active COVID-19. The CDR3 DNA sequence: TGTGCCAGCAGCCCAAGACTAGCGGCCGGGACTTATACGCAGTATTTT. It translates to CASSPRLAAGTYTQYF.